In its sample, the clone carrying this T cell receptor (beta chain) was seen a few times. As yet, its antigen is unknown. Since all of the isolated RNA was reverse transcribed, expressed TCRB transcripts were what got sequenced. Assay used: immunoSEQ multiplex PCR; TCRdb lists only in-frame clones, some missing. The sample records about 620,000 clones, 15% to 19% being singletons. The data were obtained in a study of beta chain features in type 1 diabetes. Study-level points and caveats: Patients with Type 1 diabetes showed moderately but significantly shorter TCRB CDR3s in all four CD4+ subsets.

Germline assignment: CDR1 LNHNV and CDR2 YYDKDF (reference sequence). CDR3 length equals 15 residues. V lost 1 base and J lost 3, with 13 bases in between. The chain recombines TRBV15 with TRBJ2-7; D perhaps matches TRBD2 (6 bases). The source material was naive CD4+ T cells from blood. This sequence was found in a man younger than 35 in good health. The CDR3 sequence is CATSRAGTEGYEQYF. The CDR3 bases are TGTGCCACCAGCAGAGCCGGGACGGAGGGCTACGAGCAGTACTTC. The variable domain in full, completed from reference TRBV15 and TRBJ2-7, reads DAMVIQNPRYQVTQFGKPVTLSCSQTLNHNVMYWYQQKSSQAPKLLFHYYDKDFNNEADTPDNFQSRRPNTSFCFLDIRSPGLGDTAMYLCATSRAGTEGYEQYFGPGTRLTVT.